This TCR beta chain was sequenced for a study of blood T cells in healthy people across ages. About the research overall: The capture of about one barcoded beta molecule per two T cells was achieved by template switching. Study outcomes and limitations: There was no known CMV status for donors, so expanded clonotype changes were possibly confounded. Both naive CD4+ cell counts and diversity were greater in long-lived donors than in aged donors.

Using a J-beta primer mix together with a sample-barcoded 5' primer, a second PCR was run for roughly 7 to 12 cycles. TCRdb independently ran MiXCR on the 5' RACE reads; one entry per CDR3 protein. The sample holds some 1.6 million distinct CDR3 sequences; around 35% are singletons and the top ten take about 11%. About this clonotype: Its antigen is undetermined.

This CDR3 has 15 amino acids. The J segment lost 2 bases and the V segment lost 5 bases, leaving 9 bases of the junction unmatched. Germline lookup yields CDR1 LGHDT and CDR2 YNNKEL (reference sequence). What was sequenced was blood. This sequence originates from a woman aged 25 to 39 in good health. The J gene is TRBJ2-7, the V gene TRBV3-1; 7 bases are a match to TRBD1. Here the CDR3 DNA reads TGTGCCAGCAGCGAAACAGGGGCTTCCACCTACGAGCAGTACTTC. Translated: CASSETGASTYEQYF.